The 5 T cell receptor beta chains listed next were all sequenced from one sample in a study of cytomegalovirus exposure and HLA in healthy donors. Sequencing used immunoSEQ multiplex PCR; TCRdb keeps in-frame clones, though not all of them. Among approximately 99,000 clones listed, roughly 95% were seen once. Sequencing was carried out using PBMCs. The source is a woman aged 18-35 years in good health and CMV-seronegative.

V usage is TRBV5-6 and J usage is TRBJ1-6; the match to TRBD1 covers 7 bases. The CDR3 runs to 17 residues. CDR1 is SGHDT, CDR2 YYEEEE, per germline. V lost 0 bases to trimming and J lost 4 bases; unmatched junction nucleotides: 7. CDR3 DNA sequence: TGTGCCAGCAGCTTGGCCCGGACAGGCGGTTATAATTCACCCCTCCACTTT. Amino acid sequence: CASSLARTGGYNSPLHF. Full variable domain (outside the CDR3, taken from reference TRBV5-6 and TRBJ1-6): DAGVTQSPTHLIKTRGQQVTLRCSPKSGHDTVSWYQQALGQGPQFIFQYYEEEERQRGNFPDRFSGHQFPNYSSELNVNALLLGDSALYLCASSLARTGGYNSPLHFGNGTRLTVT.

DNA for the CDR3: TGTGCCAGCAGTGAAGCCCTATTTACGAACAGGGGGCCGGACGACATTCAGTACTTC. As protein: CASSEALFTNRGPDDIQYF. The V call is TRBV6-1, the J call TRBJ2-4, with TRBD1 matching 9 bases. The V gene's germline CDR1 is MNHNS and CDR2 SASEGT. V was pared by 0 bases and J by 8 bases, with 17 bases of the junction left unmatched. This CDR3 has 19 residues.

In its sample, this clone was seen once. The V call is TRBV2, the J call TRBJ2-1; 12 bases match TRBD2. The CDR3 loop spans 15 amino acids. V shed 3 bases and J 15 bases; nucleotides not matched to a gene: 12. Germline lookup yields CDR1 SNHLY and CDR2 FYNNEI. CDR3 DNA: TGTGCCAGCAGTGAGGCTCGGGCTAGCGGGGGGGGTCCGTTCTTC. It translates to CASSEARASGGGPFF.

The CDR3 here is CASSRGKQETQYF. The CDR3 bases are TGTGCCAGCAGTCGGGGGAAACAAGAGACCCAGTACTTC. J is TRBJ2-5 and V is TRBV7-2, with D possibly being TRBD2 (6 bases). Trimming took 6 bases from V and 2 from J, leaving 10 bases between them. There are 13 residues in the CDR3. The germline gives CDR1 SGHTA, CDR2 FQGNSA.

The chain couples TRBV19 to TRBJ1-1, with 7 bases fitting TRBD1. The V gene end was trimmed by 8 bases and the J gene end by 4 bases; junction bases not matched to a gene: 19. CDR1 and CDR2 from the germline V gene are LNHDA and SQIVND (reference sequence). The CDR3 spans 17 residues. CDR3 sequence: CASVSQSGQRAGTEAFF. CDR3 coding DNA: TGTGCCAGTGTTAGTCAGTCGGGACAGAGAGCGGGCACTGAAGCTTTCTTT.